A selection of T cell receptor beta chains follows, all from one sample in a study of T cell responses to AZD1222 COVID-19 vaccine. Only in-frame clones appear in the TCRdb table, and some are missing; sequencing was by immunoSEQ multiplex PCR. Among about 94,000 clones listed, 88% were seen once. This specimen was peripheral blood, taken 28 days after the second AZD1222 dose. Receptor source: an adult who received the AZD1222 COVID-19 vaccine. Each CDR3 is given with its conserved first and last residue. A D gene is named only where the DNA matches it firmly. Only some rows state a clone size, as once, few, many or a class for expanded clones.

CDR3 protein,CDR3 DNA,D gene,J gene,V gene,clone size
CASSWRRIDGYTF,TGTGCCAGCAGTTGGCGCCGTATCGATGGCTACACCTTC,-,TRBJ1-2,TRBV6-5,-
CASSDLGYGNTEAFF,TGTGCCAGCAGTGATTTGGGGTACGGGAACACTGAAGCTTTCTTT,-,TRBJ1-1,TRBV2,-
CASNTGVGYTF,TGTGCCAGTAACACAGGGGTCGGCTACACCTTC,TRBD1,TRBJ1-2,TRBV19,-
CASSLAADTQYF,TGTGCCAGCAGCCTAGCGGCAGATACGCAGTATTTT,TRBD2,TRBJ2-3,TRBV11-2,-
CASSFQGGAFPYEQYF,TGCGCCAGCAGCTTTCAAGGGGGCGCGTTCCCCTACGAGCAGTACTTC,TRBD1,TRBJ2-7,TRBV5-1,-
CASSQDGQGNQPQHF,TGTGCCAGCAGCCAAGATGGACAGGGCAATCAGCCCCAGCATTTT,TRBD1,TRBJ1-5,TRBV4-2,-
CASSVATHNEQFF,TGTGCCAGCAGCGTAGCCACCCACAATGAGCAGTTCTTC,-,TRBJ2-1,TRBV9,-
CASSKRGALGTDTQYF,TGTGCCAGCAGTAAAAGGGGGGCCTTGGGCACAGATACGCAGTATTTT,-,TRBJ2-3,TRBV6-2/TRBV6-3,-
CAISINYGYTF,TGTGCCATCAGTATTAACTATGGCTACACCTTC,-,TRBJ1-2,TRBV10-3,-
CASSTPGQITGELFF,TGTGCCAGCAGTACCCCGGGACAGATCACCGGGGAGCTGTTTTTT,TRBD1,TRBJ2-2,TRBV6-5,-
CASSLLDHTDTQYF,TGTGCCAGCAGTTTACTGGACCACACAGATACGCAGTATTTT,-,TRBJ2-3,TRBV27,-
CASSSDLDEQFF,TGTGCCAGCAGCTCTGACTTGGATGAGCAGTTCTTC,-,TRBJ2-1,TRBV5-4,-
CASSLASGADTQYF,TGTGCCAGCAGCTTAGCGTCGGGGGCAGATACGCAGTATTTT,-,TRBJ2-3,TRBV7-9,-
CASRYRELTEAFF,TGTGCCAGCAGATACAGGGAACTCACTGAAGCTTTCTTT,-,TRBJ1-1,TRBV27,many
CASRFTGDGTDTQYF,TGTGCCAGTAGGTTTACAGGGGACGGCACAGATACGCAGTATTTT,TRBD1,TRBJ2-3,TRBV19,-
CASTIVVQREIYEQFF,TGTGCCAGCACCATTGTCGTACAGCGGGAGATATATGAGCAGTTCTTC,TRBD2,TRBJ2-1,TRBV7-9,-
CASSLDGSLYFNYGYTF,TGCGCCAGCAGCTTGGACGGATCCCTCTATTTTAACTATGGCTACACCTTC,-,TRBJ1-2,TRBV5-1,-
CASSFGQANYGYTF,TGTGCCAGCAGCTTTGGACAGGCCAACTATGGCTACACCTTC,TRBD1,TRBJ1-2,TRBV5-6,-
CASSSGPSGAPTQYF,TGTGCCAGCAGCTCGGGCCCTAGCGGGGCCCCGACCCAGTACTTC,TRBD2,TRBJ2-5,TRBV7-9,few
CASSPGVMDYEQYF,TGTGCCAGCAGTCCCGGGGTAATGGACTACGAGCAGTACTTC,-,TRBJ2-7,TRBV6-6,-
CASSFRQGGETQYF,TGTGCCAGCAGTTTCCGACAGGGAGGAGAGACCCAGTACTTC,-,TRBJ2-5,TRBV28,once
CASSQEGEAGELFF,TGTGCCAGCAGCCAAGAAGGAGAAGCCGGGGAGCTGTTTTTT,-,TRBJ2-2,TRBV3-1/TRBV3-2,-
CASSPFTIIAGTNTGELFF,TGCGCCAGCAGTCCTTTTACAATTATAGCGGGGACCAACACCGGGGAGCTGTTTTTT,TRBD2,TRBJ2-2,TRBV4-3,-
CATGAPIEAFF,TGTGCGACAGGGGCCCCCATTGAAGCTTTCTTT,TRBD1,TRBJ1-1,TRBV30,-
CASSSDGQGNTEAFF,TGCGCCAGCAGCTCAGACGGACAGGGAAACACTGAAGCTTTCTTT,TRBD1,TRBJ1-1,TRBV5-1,-
CAISESEDRGPREKLFF,TGTGCCATCAGTGAGTCGGAGGACAGGGGGCCGCGTGAAAAACTGTTTTTT,TRBD1,TRBJ1-4,TRBV10-3,once
CSAKSGFGEKLFF,TGCAGCGCGAAGTCCGGCTTTGGTGAAAAACTGTTTTTT,-,TRBJ1-4,TRBV29-1,-
CASSRTGLGNTIYF,TGTGCCAGCAGTAGGACAGGGCTTGGAAACACCATATATTTT,TRBD1,TRBJ1-3,TRBV6-5,-
CASSVTNTGELFF,TGTGCCAGCAGTGTCACGAACACCGGGGAGCTGTTTTTT,-,TRBJ2-2,TRBV6-4,-
CASSTLGRGRRTDTQYF,TGTGCCAGCTCGACTCTCGGTAGGGGAAGGAGAACAGATACGCAGTATTTT,-,TRBJ2-3,TRBV7-8,-
CASSLAGERETQYF,TGTGCCAGCAGCCTAGCGGGAGAGAGGGAGACCCAGTACTTC,TRBD2,TRBJ2-5,TRBV3-1/TRBV3-2,-
CASSSARQGIGGGNQPQHF,TGTGCCAGCAGCTCGGCCAGGCAGGGGATTGGGGGCGGGAATCAGCCCCAGCATTTT,-,TRBJ1-5,TRBV5-6,-
CASSGQGNGYTF,TGTGCCAGTTCCGGACAGGGTAATGGCTACACCTTC,TRBD1,TRBJ1-2,TRBV7-9,-
CASSQAEIANYGYTF,TGTGCCAGCAGCCAAGCGGAGATTGCTAACTATGGCTACACCTTC,-,TRBJ1-2,TRBV3-1/TRBV3-2,-
CASSGDRVGDGYTF,TGTGCCAGTAGTGGGGACAGGGTCGGCGATGGCTACACCTTC,TRBD1,TRBJ1-2,TRBV19,-